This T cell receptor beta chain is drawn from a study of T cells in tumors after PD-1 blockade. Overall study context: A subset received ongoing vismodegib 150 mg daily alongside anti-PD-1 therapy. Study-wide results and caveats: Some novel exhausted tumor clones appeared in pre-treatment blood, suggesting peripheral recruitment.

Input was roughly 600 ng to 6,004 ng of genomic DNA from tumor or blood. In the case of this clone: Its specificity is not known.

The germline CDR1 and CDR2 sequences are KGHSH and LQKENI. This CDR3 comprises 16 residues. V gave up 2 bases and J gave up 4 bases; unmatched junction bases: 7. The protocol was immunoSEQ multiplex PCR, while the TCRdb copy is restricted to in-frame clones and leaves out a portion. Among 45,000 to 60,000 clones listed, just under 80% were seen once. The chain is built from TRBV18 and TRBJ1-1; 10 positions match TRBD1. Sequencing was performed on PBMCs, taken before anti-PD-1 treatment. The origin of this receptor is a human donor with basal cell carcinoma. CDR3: CASSPGTGVAGTEAFF. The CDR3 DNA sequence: TGTGCCAGCTCACCAGGGACAGGGGTAGCAGGCACTGAAGCTTTCTTT.